This TCR beta chain was sequenced for a study of control samples from healthy donors and cancer patients. This clone showed up just a few times. Assay used: immunoSEQ multiplex PCR; TCRdb lists only in-frame clones, some missing. Of about 100,000 clones in the sample, 80% to 95% were seen once. CDR3 length: 16 amino acids. CDR1 SGHDN and CDR2 FVKESK come from the germline V gene. V was pared by 8 bases and J by 3 bases, with 7 bases of the junction left unmatched. This chain connects TRBV14 to TRBJ2-2; TRBD2 agrees at 12 bases. Sequencing input: blood. This receptor was obtained from a man between 18 and 29 years old in good health. This chain's CDR3 is CASRRGLAGYTGELFF. As DNA, the CDR3 is TGTGCCAGCCGACGGGGACTAGCGGGCTACACCGGGGAGCTGTTTTTT.